These 26 T cell receptor beta chains share one sample of origin, sequenced in a study of blood T cell repertoires in COVID-19. Libraries were prepared by immunoSEQ multiplex PCR; TCRdb keeps only in-frame clonotypes and omits some of them. There are over 50,000 clones in the sample; 85% occur only once, and around 9.6% lies in the top ten. Material: peripheral blood. All receptors come from a human donor in a cohort sampled during active COVID-19.

The chain employs TRBV6-6 and TRBJ2-7; TRBD2 aligns across 7 bases. The germline V gene has CDR1 MNHNY and CDR2 SVGAGI (reference sequence). This CDR3 contains 15 residues. V shed 5 bases, J shed 3 bases, and the junction held 10 bases outside the gene matches. The CDR3 nucleotides are TGTGCCAGCAGTACGAGCCTAGGGGACTACTACGAGCAGTACTTC. It codes for CASSTSLGDYYEQYF.

J is TRBJ1-1 and V is TRBV3-1 (or the pseudogene TRBV3-2), with D perhaps TRBD1 (6 bases). Per the germline V gene, CDR1 is LGHDT and CDR2 is YNNKEL (reference sequence). The CDR3 is 15 residues long. The ends were cut back, 4 bases at V and 2 bases at J, with 14 bases in the middle. The CDR3 sequence is CASSPPTGSNTEAFF. For the CDR3, the DNA is TGTGCCAGCAGCCCACCTACAGGGTCAAACACTGAAGCTTTCTTT.

This chain's CDR3 is CASSLGGVGRGSYEQYF. The CDR3 DNA is TGTGCCAGCAGTTTAGGAGGGGTTGGGAGGGGGTCCTACGAGCAGTACTTC. The chain recombines TRBV28 with TRBJ2-7; a possible D gene is TRBD2 (7 bases). V was pared by 2 bases and J by 1 base, with 18 bases between. Looked up from germline, CDR1 is MDHEN and CDR2 is SYDVKM. The CDR3 is 17 amino acids. Drawing the rest from reference TRBV28 and TRBJ2-7, the complete variable domain is DVKVTQSSRYLVKRTGEKVFLECVQDMDHENMFWYRQDPGLGLRLIYFSYDVKMKEKGDIPEGYSVSREKKERFSLILESASTNQTSMYLCASSLGGVGRGSYEQYFGPGTRLTVT.

The V call is TRBV4-2, the J call TRBJ1-4; tentative D call: TRBD1 (6 bases). CDR1 and CDR2 from the germline V gene are LGHNA and YNFKEQ. The V gene lost 4 bases and the J gene lost 13 bases, with 13 bases spanning the gap. CDR3 length: 12 residues. The CDR3 sequence is CASSLSTGRLFF. The CDR3 nucleotides read TGTGCCAGCAGCCTATCGACAGGTAGACTGTTTTTT.

This chain joins TRBV19 and TRBJ2-3, with a tentative D call TRBD2 (6 bases). Between the trimmed V and J ends, which lost 2 bases and 11 bases, there was a span of 11 bases. CDR3 length: 12 amino acids. Germline CDR1 and CDR2: LNHDA and SQIVND (reference sequence). In DNA form, the CDR3 reads TGTGCCAGTAGTATAAGGCGGGAAATGCAGTATTTT. Translation: CASSIRREMQYF.

V is TRBV7-8 and J is TRBJ2-3; D perhaps matches TRBD2 (5 bases). The CDR3 sequence is 15 residues long. Trimming took off 0 bases at V and 6 bases at J, with 13 bases between the two ends. Germline values: CDR1 SGHVS, CDR2 FQNEAQ. CDR3 coding DNA: TGTGCCAGCAGCTTAGCGGAGAGGGTGGCGGATACGCAGTATTTT. Residues: CASSLAERVADTQYF.

Turning to this clone: A read error may account for a junction end that differs from germline. This chain uses TRBV28 with TRBJ1-2; 10 bases align to TRBD1. This CDR3 contains 14 residues. CDR1 is MDHEN, CDR2 SYDVKM, per germline. The CDR3 DNA reads as TGTGCCACCAGTACGGGACAGGGGTCGAAGGGCTACACCTTC. The encoded protein is CATSTGQGSKGYTF.

The chain has TRBV28 and TRBJ1-1; 7 nucleotides agree with TRBD1. Per germline, CDR1 MDHEN and CDR2 SYDVKM. The V and J ends lost 7 bases and 6 bases, in that order; junction bases with no gene match: 8. The CDR3 totals 13 residues. The CDR3 is CASIPQGIPEAFF. The DNA of the CDR3 is TGTGCCAGCATCCCACAGGGGATCCCTGAAGCTTTCTTT.

The chain combines TRBV5-1 with TRBJ1-2, with D possibly matching TRBD1 (6 bases). Germline V gene data show CDR1 as SGHRS and CDR2 as YFSETQ. The germline V and J ends were trimmed by 4 bases and 5 bases, with 9 bases remaining between them. CDR3 size: 12 residues. As DNA, the CDR3 is TGCGCCAGCAGCGAAGGGACATATGGCTACACCTTC. Translating gives CASSEGTYGYTF.

The CDR3 bases are TGTGCCAGCAGCCAAGATCTATACAGGGCTTCACCCCTCCACTTT. Translating it yields CASSQDLYRASPLHF. The chain employs TRBV4-2 and TRBJ1-6; D perhaps matches TRBD1 (6 bases). Germline V gene lookup returns CDR1 LGHNA and CDR2 YNFKEQ. V was clipped by 0 bases and J by 9 bases, with 12 bases between them. The CDR3 covers 15 residues.

The genes are TRBV3-1 (or the pseudogene TRBV3-2) and TRBJ2-7; 11 bases are a match to TRBD2. Germline V gene sequence: CDR1 LGHDT, CDR2 YNNKEL (reference sequence). The CDR3 sequence is 12 residues long. The V gene end was trimmed by 10 bases and the J gene end by 1 base; junction bases not matched to a gene: 0. CDR3: CATSGGSYEQYF. DNA for the CDR3: TGTGCCACTAGCGGGGGGTCCTACGAGCAGTACTTC.

This clone was counted a few times. This sequence joins TRBV3-1 (or the pseudogene TRBV3-2) and TRBJ2-3, with D maybe TRBD2 (5 bases). CDR1 and CDR2 (germline): LGHDT, YNNKEL (reference sequence). Trimming took off 6 bases at V and 1 base at J, with 8 bases between the two ends. The CDR3 sequence is 13 residues long. The CDR3, as DNA: TGTGCCAGCAGTATGCGGGGCACAGATACGCAGTATTTT. This codes for CASSMRGTDTQYF.

This clone came up a few times. The V call is TRBV7-9, the J call TRBJ1-6; 8 nucleotides line up with TRBD1. The CDR3 contains 14 residues. Trimming removed 4 bases from V and 10 bases from J; junction bases left unmatched: 6. Germline lookup yields CDR1 SEHNR and CDR2 FQNEAQ (reference sequence). The DNA of the CDR3 is TGTGCCAGCAGCTACGGACAGGGCAGCTCACCCCTCCACTTT. This codes for CASSYGQGSSPLHF.

The V and J genes are TRBV18 and TRBJ2-5; D gene ambiguous. The CDR3 runs to 16 residues. V lost 0 bases and J lost 1, with 12 bases in between. Per germline, CDR1 KGHSH and CDR2 LQKENI. The CDR3 coding sequence is TGTGCCAGCTCACCACCTAACAGATCTACCCAAGAGACCCAGTACTTC. It codes for CASSPPNRSTQETQYF.

The chain links TRBV4-2 to TRBJ2-7; 11 bases are shared with TRBD2. Losses at the gene ends were 3 bases for V and 5 bases for J; bases not matched to a gene: 9. In germline, CDR1 is LGHNA, CDR2 YNFKEQ. This CDR3 contains 16 residues. CDR3 sequence reads: CASSQEWTSGLNEQYF. CDR3 sequence (DNA): TGTGCCAGCAGCCAGGAATGGACTAGCGGGCTCAACGAGCAGTACTTC.

The V gene is TRBV28, the J gene TRBJ1-1, with D unresolved. CDR1 is MDHEN and CDR2 is SYDVKM in the germline V gene. The germline V and J ends were trimmed by 5 bases and 3 bases, with 13 bases remaining between them. The CDR3 covers 14 residues. CDR3 loop: CASSRRVRHTEAFF. The CDR3 DNA sequence: TGTGCCAGCAGTCGCCGGGTAAGGCACACTGAAGCTTTCTTT.

The V and J genes are TRBV7-9 and TRBJ2-5; TRBD1 aligns across 9 bases. The CDR3 consists of 15 residues. The germline V gene has CDR1 SEHNR and CDR2 FQNEAQ (reference sequence). The V segment lost 5 bases and the J segment 1 base; nucleotides outside the gene matches: 5. CDR3 amino acids: CASSPLQGAQETQYF. DNA of the CDR3: TGTGCCAGCAGCCCTCTACAGGGGGCCCAAGAGACCCAGTACTTC. The full variable domain, its missing parts supplied by reference TRBV7-9 and TRBJ2-5, is DTGVSQNPRHKITKRGQNVTFRCDPISEHNRLYWYRQTLGQGPEFLTYFQNEAQLEKSRLLSDRFSAERPKGSFSTLEIQRTEQGDSAMYLCASSPLQGAQETQYFGPGTRLLVL.

The sample holds one count of this clone. The genes are TRBV15 and TRBJ2-7, with 10 bases lining up with TRBD2. V dropped 9 bases and J dropped 4; count of bases not matched to a gene: 9. Germline V gene data show CDR1 as LNHNV and CDR2 as YYDKDF (reference sequence). This CDR3 has 14 amino acids. CDR3 sequence reads: CATKPGLARYEQYF. The CDR3 nucleotides are TGTGCCACGAAACCGGGACTAGCGAGGTACGAGCAGTACTTC.

V is TRBV19 and J is TRBJ1-5; 8 nucleotides align to TRBD1. Losses at the gene ends were 6 bases for V and 0 bases for J; bases not matched to a gene: 4. The length of the CDR3 is 15 residues. Germline assignment: CDR1 LNHDA and CDR2 SQIVND (reference sequence). The DNA of the CDR3 is TGTGCCAGTAGACGGACAGGGAATAGCAATCAGCCCCAGCATTTT. Its translation: CASRRTGNSNQPQHF. The full variable domain, in which reference TRBV19 and TRBJ1-5 provide the parts outside the CDR3, is DGGITQSPKYLFRKEGQNVTLSCEQNLNHDAMYWYRQDPGQGLRLIYYSQIVNDFQKGDIAEGYSVSREKKESFPLTVTSAQKNPTAFYLCASRRTGNSNQPQHFGDGTRLSIL.

V gene TRBV12-1 combines with J gene TRBJ2-1; the table's D call TRBD1 went unverified against the DNA. TRBV12-1 is a pseudogene locus. The CDR3 contains 12 residues. The CDR3: CASSIQGYEQFF. CDR3 coding DNA: TGTGCCAGCAGCATACAGGGCTATGAGCAGTTCTTC.

The chain has TRBV5-1 and TRBJ1-2, with D tentatively TRBD1 (5 bases). Trimming stripped 4 bases from V and 8 bases from J, with 12 bases between. There are 12 residues in the CDR3. The germline gives CDR1 SGHRS, CDR2 YFSETQ. CDR3 region: CASSEQDGGYTF. CDR3 DNA sequence: TGCGCCAGCAGCGAACAGGATGGCGGCTACACCTTC.

The chain is built from TRBV28 and TRBJ1-2; no definite D call. The length of the CDR3 is 14 residues. From germline, CDR1 is MDHEN and CDR2 SYDVKM. V was trimmed by 7 bases and J by 1 base, leaving 13 bases between them. CDR3 coding DNA: TGTGCCAGCACGTCCACCTCACATAACTATGGCTACACCTTC. It translates to CASTSTSHNYGYTF.

J is TRBJ2-7 and V is TRBV4-1; D possibly corresponds to TRBD1 (6 bases). The CDR3 has 15 amino acids. V was clipped by 0 bases and J by 4 bases, with 13 bases between them. Germline-derived CDR1 and CDR2 are MGHRA and YSYEKL. CDR3: CASSQDLYREYEQYF. In DNA, the CDR3 is TGCGCCAGCAGCCAAGATTTATACAGGGAGTACGAGCAGTACTTC.

The chain uses TRBV27 and TRBJ1-6; D ambiguous. The CDR3 spans 16 residues. CDR1 and CDR2 (germline): MNHEY, SMNVEV (reference sequence). Trimming removed 6 bases at V and 7 bases at J, with 19 bases between. The CDR3: CASSQNVAVGNSPLHF. The CDR3, as DNA: TGTGCCAGCAGCCAAAACGTTGCGGTCGGCAATTCACCCCTCCACTTT.

The V call is TRBV28, the J call TRBJ2-7, with TRBD1 matching 7 bases. The germline V gene encodes CDR1 MDHEN and CDR2 SYDVKM. V shed 5 bases, J shed 3 bases, and the junction held 10 bases outside the gene matches. The CDR3 is 15 amino acids. CDR3 region: CASSLGQIQYYEQYF. The CDR3 DNA follows: TGTGCCAGCAGTCTGGGACAGATTCAATACTACGAGCAGTACTTC.

This sequence joins TRBV27 and TRBJ1-6; the D gene is possibly TRBD1 (5 bases). CDR1 MNHEY and CDR2 SMNVEV come from the germline V gene (reference sequence). Trimming pared 4 bases from V and 9 bases from J, leaving 19 bases between. The CDR3 has 16 residues. This CDR3 is CASSWRTSSILSPLHF. The CDR3 DNA follows: TGTGCCAGCAGTTGGCGGACATCTAGTATTCTTTCACCCCTCCACTTT.